A single sample is the source of the 22 T cell receptor beta chains below, sequenced in a study of technical replicates of blood from several donors. Method: immunoSEQ multiplex PCR; TCRdb's copy keeps in-frame clones and lacks some. The data hold 100,000 or so clones, with approximately 94% observed a single time. Material for sequencing was T cells isolated from PBMCs. The receptors originated from a human donor in good health.

This clone was observed once. This chain uses TRBV14 with TRBJ1-1; 12 nucleotides agree with TRBD1. Germline assignment: CDR1 SGHDN and CDR2 FVKESK. This CDR3 is built from 16 residues. V was clipped by 3 bases and J by 6 bases; unmatched bases: 8. CDR3 nucleotides: TGTGCCAGCAGCCACTCCGGGACAGGGGGCGCCGCTGAAGCTTTCTTT. Translated: CASSHSGTGGAAEAFF.

The chain couples TRBV6-1 to TRBJ2-7; 7 bases align to TRBD1. CDR3 length equals 15 residues. V trimming: 7 bases; J trimming: 4 bases; junction bases outside the gene matches: 13. From germline, CDR1 is MNHNS and CDR2 SASEGT. The CDR3 nucleotides read TGTGCCAGCATTTCTTTCCCGGGACAGCCTTACGAGCAGTACTTC. Translation: CASISFPGQPYEQYF.

V usage is TRBV28 and J usage is TRBJ2-4; D remains ambiguous. V was pared by 7 bases and J by 4 bases, with 17 bases between. The CDR3 extends over 15 amino acids. Germline V gene lookup returns CDR1 MDHEN and CDR2 SYDVKM. The CDR3 DNA reads TGTGCCAGCACCCAGGCCCAACAGATAAAAAACATTCAGTACTTC. Translated, it gives CASTQAQQIKNIQYF.

This rearrangement joins TRBV27 to TRBJ2-3; TRBD1 matches at 8 bases. The junction had 11 bases not matched to a gene; V was cut back by 6 bases and J by 0 bases. CDR3 length: 17 amino acids. Per germline, CDR1 MNHEY and CDR2 SMNVEV (reference sequence). The CDR3 DNA follows: TGTGCCAGCAGCCACCGGACAGGGATCGCTAGCACAGATACGCAGTATTTT. Its translation: CASSHRTGIASTDTQYF.

The chain employs TRBV2 and TRBJ2-1; weak D call: TRBD1 (6 bases). The CDR3 runs to 13 residues. Trimming shortened V by 2 bases and J by 4 bases, and 6 bases separated the two germline ends. The germline V gene encodes CDR1 SNHLY and CDR2 FYNNEI. The CDR3: CASSEQGYNEQFF. The CDR3 DNA follows: TGTGCCAGCAGTGAACAGGGGTACAATGAGCAGTTCTTC.

This clone is deemed medium-sized. The chain employs TRBV4-2 and TRBJ2-6; TRBD1 might be the D (5 bases). V lost 0 bases, J lost 1 base, and 7 bases lay in between. CDR1 and CDR2 (germline): LGHNA, YNFKEQ. The CDR3 runs to 16 residues. The CDR3 DNA follows: TGTGCCAGCAGCCAAGAAACAGGTTCTGGGGCCAACGTCCTGACTTTC. Its protein product is CASSQETGSGANVLTF.

The chain carries TRBV6-1 and TRBJ1-1, with D uncertain. Germline-derived CDR1 and CDR2 are MNHNS and SASEGT. V was shortened by 8 bases and J by 3 bases, with 10 bases between the two germline ends. The CDR3 length is 12 residues. This CDR3 reads CASERRDTEAFF. In DNA form, the CDR3 reads TGTGCCAGCGAACGGAGGGACACTGAAGCTTTCTTT.

V is TRBV4-1 and J is TRBJ1-5, with D perhaps TRBD1 (6 bases). Germline CDR1 reads MGHRA; CDR2 reads YSYEKL. The V gene lost 5 bases and the J gene lost 2 bases, with 10 bases spanning the gap. The CDR3 sequence is 14 residues long. The CDR3 is CASSGEGGNQPQHF. The CDR3 nucleotides are TGCGCCAGCAGCGGGGAGGGGGGCAATCAGCCCCAGCATTTT.

The V gene is TRBV28, the J gene TRBJ2-7, with 9 bases aligning to TRBD2. The V segment lost 7 bases and the J segment 6 bases; nucleotides outside the gene matches: 13. CDR1 is MDHEN and CDR2 is SYDVKM in the germline V gene. This CDR3 contains 15 residues. The CDR3, as DNA: TGTGCCAGCACCTCTCCCTCTAGCGGGGTCTTCGAGCAGTACTTC. Translating it yields CASTSPSSGVFEQYF.

The chain couples TRBV10-1 to TRBJ1-3; D is perhaps TRBD1 (5 bases). The CDR3 totals 18 residues. With 6 bases removed from V and 2 bases from J, the gap between germline ends came to 23 bases. Germline V CDR1 and CDR2: WNHNN, SYGVQD (reference sequence). CDR3 nucleotide sequence: TGCGCCAGCAGCGCGGGAGTTTCAGGGAGGATGCCTGGAAACACCATATATTTT. Residues: CASSAGVSGRMPGNTIYF.

This chain links TRBV5-1 with TRBJ2-3; TRBD2 aligns across 8 bases. V lost 3 bases and J lost 1; bases outside the gene matches: 4. Germline V gene data show CDR1 as SGHRS and CDR2 as YFSETQ. The CDR3 loop spans 15 amino acids. The CDR3 coding sequence is TGCGCCAGCAGCTGGAGCGGGGGAGGCACAGATACGCAGTATTTT. This gives the protein CASSWSGGGTDTQYF.

J is TRBJ1-1 and V is TRBV7-9, with TRBD1 matching over 8 bases. The trim removed 5 bases at V and 0 bases at J, leaving 17 bases unmatched. The germline V gene encodes CDR1 SEHNR and CDR2 FQNEAQ (reference sequence). The CDR3 spans 19 residues. The DNA for the CDR3 is TGTGCCAGCAGCCAGAAACAGGGGGGGTTTGATTTTATGAACACTGAAGCTTTCTTT. Translating gives CASSQKQGGFDFMNTEAFF.

The V and J genes are TRBV19 and TRBJ1-5; 7 bases are shared with TRBD1. The CDR3 is made up of 13 amino acids. The germline gives CDR1 LNHDA, CDR2 SQIVND (reference sequence). V gave up 4 bases and J gave up 7 bases; unmatched junction bases: 4. The CDR3 loop is CASSRQGDQPQHF. Here the CDR3 DNA reads TGTGCCAGTAGTAGACAGGGCGACCAGCCCCAGCATTTT.

The chain has TRBV28 and TRBJ1-2; 9 bases fit TRBD1. The CDR3 is 15 residues long. The germline CDR1 and CDR2 sequences are MDHEN and SYDVKM. V lost 3 bases and J lost 4; bases outside the gene matches: 6. This CDR3 reads CASSLVDRGTYGYTF. In nucleotides, the CDR3 is TGTGCCAGCAGTTTGGTGGACAGGGGTACCTATGGCTACACCTTC.

This clone has a single count. The V call is TRBV5-1, the J call TRBJ1-1; 7 positions match TRBD1. With 4 bases clipped from V and 4 bases from J, the junction kept 10 bases outside the gene matches. Germline V gene lookup returns CDR1 SGHRS and CDR2 YFSETQ. CDR3 length: 15 amino acids. As DNA, the CDR3 is TGCGCCAGCAGCCCCGGTGGCAGGGGGTTCACTGAAGCTTTCTTT. This sequence encodes CASSPGGRGFTEAFF.

V and J are TRBV4-1 and TRBJ2-1; D possibly corresponds to TRBD2 (6 bases). Germline assignment: CDR1 MGHRA and CDR2 YSYEKL. CDR3 length: 16 residues. With 0 bases removed from V and 6 bases from J, the gap between germline ends came to 15 bases. CDR3 nucleotides: TGCGCCAGCAGCCAAGAGTGGGAGGCTGCGTTCAATGAGCAGTTCTTC. It translates to CASSQEWEAAFNEQFF.

The chain employs TRBV11-2 and TRBJ1-4; D ambiguous. This CDR3 is 15 amino acids long. Trimming cost V 4 bases and J 3 bases, with 12 bases left between them. Germline V lookup: CDR1 SGHAT, CDR2 FQNNGV. Written as DNA, the CDR3 is TGTGCCAGCAGCTCTACAGTTTTACCTAATGAAAAACTGTTTTTT. Translation: CASSSTVLPNEKLFF.

The rearrangement links TRBV28 to TRBJ2-5; D is unresolved. This CDR3 has 15 amino acids. Germline values: CDR1 MDHEN, CDR2 SYDVKM. V dropped 3 bases and J dropped 0 bases, with 11 bases sitting between them. DNA for the CDR3: TGTGCCAGCAGTTTCCCGACTCTACACCAAGAGACCCAGTACTTC. This encodes CASSFPTLHQETQYF.

This chain uses TRBV4-2 with TRBJ2-2; 11 bases agree with TRBD2. The CDR3 sequence is 15 residues long. Germline V CDR1 and CDR2: LGHNA, YNFKEQ. V was pared by 4 bases and J by 4 bases, with 2 bases of the junction left unmatched. The CDR3 reads CASSPLAGGTGELFF. CDR3 DNA: TGTGCCAGCAGCCCCCTAGCGGGGGGCACCGGGGAGCTGTTTTTT.

The chain links TRBV28 to TRBJ1-5, with 8 bases fitting TRBD1. Germline-derived CDR1 and CDR2 are MDHEN and SYDVKM. This CDR3 is built from 15 residues. V shed 4 bases and J 5 bases; nucleotides not matched to a gene: 7. CDR3 amino acids: CASSSQGQGDQPQHF. The DNA of the CDR3 is TGTGCCAGCAGTTCCCAAGGACAGGGAGATCAGCCCCAGCATTTT.

The chain joins TRBV13 to TRBJ1-3; D is ambiguous. This CDR3 has 14 residues. The germline V gene has CDR1 PRHDT and CDR2 FYEKMQ (reference sequence). Trimming left V 1 base short and J 8 bases short, with 12 bases between. The CDR3 loop reads CASSLAWRVDTIYF. For the CDR3, the DNA is TGTGCCAGCAGCTTAGCATGGAGGGTGGACACCATATATTTT.

The chain recombines TRBV7-3 with TRBJ2-2; D is perhaps TRBD1 (6 bases). This CDR3 has 16 amino acids. Germline CDR1 SGHTA, CDR2 FQGTGA. The ends were cut back, 5 bases at V and 1 base at J, with 14 bases in the middle. The CDR3 sequence: CASSPAAGENTGELFF. The CDR3 DNA reads as TGTGCCAGCAGCCCCGCGGCAGGGGAGAACACCGGGGAGCTGTTTTTT. The whole variable domain, filled in from reference TRBV7-3 and TRBJ2-2, reads GAGVSQTPSNKVTEKGKYVELRCDPISGHTALYWYRQSLGQGPEFLIYFQGTGAADDSGLPNDRFFAVRPEGSVSTLKIQRTERGDSAVYLCASSPAAGENTGELFFGEGSRLTVL.